The 19 T cell receptor beta chains in this list originate from one sample, sequenced in a study of PD-1 blockade in classical Hodgkin lymphoma (dated by TCRdb to between 2020 and 2021). Library preparation employed the immunoSEQ multiplex PCR assay. Drawn from immuneACCESS, this table holds only the in-frame rearrangements with V and J called that TCRdb kept. Clones are partly lost; checked studies trace under half to an unresolved V gene and leave the rest unexplained. This sample gives some 150,000 clones in total; 78% of them show up just once. 9.2% of the sample belongs to the ten largest clones. This specimen's time point label, per the study, means: cycle 2 day 1 (C2D1) of nivolumab. Relapse after autologous stem cell transplantation had occurred in all trial patients, and cohorts A, B and C were distinguished by prior brentuximab vedotin exposure. The sample here was peripheral blood mononuclear cells (PBMCs), taken before the second cycle of nivolumab. The source is a human donor with classical Hodgkin lymphoma.

This clone was counted a few times. J is TRBJ1-1 and V is TRBV6-5; tentatively, D is TRBD1 (5 bases). Germline V gene data show CDR1 as MNHEY and CDR2 as SVGAGI. V dropped 2 bases and J dropped 2 bases, with 15 bases sitting between them. This CDR3 has 16 residues. For the CDR3, the DNA is TGTGCCAGCAGTTACGAAGCGGGGGAGGTAAACACTGAAGCTTTCTTT. It translates to CASSYEAGEVNTEAFF.

V and J are TRBV5-5 and TRBJ1-4, with unresolved D. There are 14 residues in the CDR3. The V gene lost 5 bases and the J gene lost 0 bases, with 8 bases spanning the gap. The germline V gene has CDR1 SGHKS and CDR2 YYEKEE (reference sequence). The CDR3 DNA reads as TGTGCCAGCAGTCAGCAGCCAACTAATGAAAAACTGTTTTTT. Protein product: CASSQQPTNEKLFF.

This chain links TRBV7-9 with TRBJ2-6, with D perhaps matching TRBD2 (6 bases). Trimming left V 2 bases short and J 5 bases short, with 13 bases between. In germline, CDR1 is SEHNR, CDR2 FQNEAQ (reference sequence). The CDR3 length is 16 residues. The CDR3 sequence: CASSLRTGERANVLTF. The CDR3 coding sequence is TGTGCCAGCAGCTTAAGAACGGGAGAAAGGGCCAACGTCCTGACTTTC.

This sequence joins TRBV7-2 and TRBJ2-7; TRBD2 agrees at 12 bases. CDR3 size: 18 residues. The ends lost 1 base at V and 2 bases at J; junction bases unmatched: 9. Looked up from germline, CDR1 is SGHTA and CDR2 is FQGNSA. The CDR3: CASSLVTSGRTTPYEQYF. The CDR3 DNA follows: TGTGCCAGCAGCTTAGTAACTAGCGGGAGGACTACCCCCTACGAGCAGTACTTC.

The genes are TRBV28 and TRBJ1-1; D is unclear. The V gene's germline CDR1 is MDHEN and CDR2 SYDVKM. Trimming took off 8 bases at V and 0 bases at J, with 13 bases between the two ends. CDR3 length: 14 residues. The CDR3 here is CASRGPPMNTEAFF. In nucleotides, the CDR3 is TGTGCCAGCCGAGGACCTCCGATGAACACTGAAGCTTTCTTT.

This chain links TRBV12-2 with TRBJ2-3; the table's D call of TRBD2 was not tested on the DNA. TRBV12-2 is a documented pseudogene. The CDR3 sequence is 15 residues long. The CDR3 coding sequence is TGTGCAAGTCGCTGGTGGACTAGCGGGTTAGATACGCAGTATTTT. It translates to CASRWWTSGLDTQYF.

This sequence joins TRBV6-1 and TRBJ2-5; no definite D call. The ends were cut back, 1 base at V and 2 bases at J, with 5 bases in the middle. CDR1 is MNHNS and CDR2 is SASEGT in the germline V gene. The CDR3 consists of 13 residues. For the CDR3, the DNA is TGTGCCAGCAGTGAAGTCTCACAAGAGACCCAGTACTTC. Translated, it gives CASSEVSQETQYF.

V gene TRBV6-6 combines with J gene TRBJ1-1; 7 positions match TRBD1. The ends lost 6 bases at V and 7 bases at J; junction bases unmatched: 14. Germline-derived CDR1 and CDR2 are MNHNY and SVGAGI (reference sequence). This CDR3 is 15 amino acids long. The CDR3 protein is CASSHIGQAGGEAFF. CDR3 bases: TGTGCCAGCAGCCACATAGGACAGGCCGGGGGTGAAGCTTTCTTT.

This clone occurred once. This rearrangement joins TRBV7-9 to TRBJ2-7; the D is unclear. The CDR3 covers 13 residues. CDR1 and CDR2 from the germline V gene are SEHNR and FQNEAQ (reference sequence). The V end lost 6 bases, the J end lost 4 bases, and 13 bases lay between the germline ends. CDR3 amino acids: CASSPPINYEQYF. DNA of the CDR3: TGTGCCAGCAGTCCTCCGATAAATTACGAGCAGTACTTC.

The chain uses TRBV7-2 and TRBJ1-5; 7 nucleotides align to TRBD1. The CDR3 sequence is 14 residues long. J was trimmed by 2 bases and V by 5 bases; bases with no gene match: 3. Germline CDR1 and CDR2: SGHTA and FQGNSA. CDR3 loop: CASSQGQGNQPQHF. The CDR3 DNA follows: TGTGCCAGCAGCCAAGGACAGGGCAATCAGCCCCAGCATTTT.

This clone has a count of ten or more. The chain recombines TRBV6-1 with TRBJ1-2, with a possible D match to TRBD1 (6 bases). Germline V gene sequence: CDR1 MNHNS, CDR2 SASEGT. The CDR3 extends over 15 amino acids. V dropped 8 bases and J dropped 4 bases, with 20 bases sitting between them. CDR3 nucleotides: TGTGCCAGCGTGGAAGTAGCGGGGGCGGGCTATGGCTACACCTTC. This codes for CASVEVAGAGYGYTF.

V gene TRBV13 combines with J gene TRBJ2-3; D assignment may be TRBD1 or TRBD2 (6 bases each). This CDR3 has 19 amino acids. Germline V CDR1 and CDR2: PRHDT, FYEKMQ (reference sequence). Deletions cut 0 bases from V and 0 bases from J, with 19 bases between. Here the CDR3 DNA reads TGTGCCAGCAGCTTAGGCCTTGGGGGGCAACGCTTTAGCACAGATACGCAGTATTTT. Translation gives CASSLGLGGQRFSTDTQYF.

Of note for this clone: The junction does not match germline at one end; this may be a read error. V and J are TRBV29-1 and TRBJ1-2; D is uncertain. Germline V gene data show CDR1 as SQVTM and CDR2 as ANQGSEA. This CDR3 spans 13 amino acids. CDR3: CGVGQSSNYGYTF. DNA of the CDR3: TGCGGCGTTGGCCAGTCATCTAACTATGGCTACACCTTC.

A few counts support this clone. CDR3 region: CASSLDRGTNEKLFF. CDR3 nucleotide sequence: TGTGCCAGCAGCCTCGACAGGGGCACTAATGAAAAACTGTTTTTT. The chain links TRBV7-9 to TRBJ1-4, with 8 positions matching TRBD1. The trim removed 5 bases at V and 2 bases at J, leaving 4 bases unmatched. Germline CDR1 reads SEHNR; CDR2 reads FQNEAQ (reference sequence). The CDR3 sequence is 15 residues long.

J is TRBJ2-3 and V is TRBV9, with D unclear. The germline V gene encodes CDR1 SGDLS and CDR2 YYNGEE. Trimming pared 4 bases from V and 5 bases from J, leaving 8 bases between. The CDR3 has 12 residues. The CDR3 DNA reads TGTGCCAGCAGCACAGAAGGAGATACGCAGTATTTT. Translation: CASSTEGDTQYF.

The chain uses TRBV2 and TRBJ1-2, with unresolved D. CDR1 is SNHLY, CDR2 FYNNEI, per germline. The CDR3 has 13 residues. Between the trimmed V and J ends, which lost 2 bases and 4 bases, there was a span of 8 bases. The DNA of the CDR3 is TGTGCCAGCAGTGAACGGAGCCCCTATGGCTACACCTTC. Protein product: CASSERSPYGYTF.

The genes are TRBV7-2 and TRBJ2-7, with TRBD2 matching over 13 bases. Germline V gene data show CDR1 as SGHTA and CDR2 as FQGNSA. The CDR3 runs to 15 residues. Losses at the gene ends were 5 bases for V and 5 bases for J; bases not matched to a gene: 6. The DNA of the CDR3 is TGTGCCAGCAGCCGTGGACTAGCGGGAGTTGACGAGCAGTACTTC. Translated: CASSRGLAGVDEQYF.

This chain links TRBV4-1 with TRBJ2-3; a weak D match, TRBD2 (6 bases). This CDR3 spans 16 amino acids. Trimming pared 6 bases from V and 3 bases from J, leaving 19 bases between. Germline assignment: CDR1 MGHRA and CDR2 YSYEKL. Here the CDR3 reads CASRQTNWGVTDTQYF. The CDR3 DNA sequence: TGCGCCAGCAGACAGACGAACTGGGGGGTGACAGATACGCAGTATTTT.

J is TRBJ2-7 and V is TRBV11-3; 10 bases are shared with TRBD1. V lost 5 bases and J lost 4; bases outside the gene matches: 2. The CDR3 is made up of 13 amino acids. Germline CDR1 SGHNT, CDR2 YENEEA. The DNA for the CDR3 is TGTGCCAGCAGCCGGGACAGGGGATACGAGCAGTACTTC. Translating gives CASSRDRGYEQYF.